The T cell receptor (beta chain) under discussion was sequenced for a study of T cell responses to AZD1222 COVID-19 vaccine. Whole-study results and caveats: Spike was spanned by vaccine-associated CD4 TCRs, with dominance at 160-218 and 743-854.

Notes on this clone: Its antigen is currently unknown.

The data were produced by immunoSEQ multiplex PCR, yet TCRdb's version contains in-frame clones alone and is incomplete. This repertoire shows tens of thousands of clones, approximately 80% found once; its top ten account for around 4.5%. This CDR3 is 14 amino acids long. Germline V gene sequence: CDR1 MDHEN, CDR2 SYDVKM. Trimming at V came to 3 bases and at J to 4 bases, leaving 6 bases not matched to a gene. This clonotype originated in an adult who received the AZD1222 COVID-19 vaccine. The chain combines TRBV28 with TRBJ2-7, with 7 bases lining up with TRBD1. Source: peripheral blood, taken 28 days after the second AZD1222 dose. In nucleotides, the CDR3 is TGTGCCAGCAGTTTGGGTAGGGGGCGGTACGAGCAGTACTTC. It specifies CASSLGRGRYEQYF.